These 8 T cell receptor beta chains were sequenced from one sample in a study of T cell responses to AZD1222 COVID-19 vaccine. Profiling relied on immunoSEQ multiplex PCR, and the TCRdb table lists in-frame clones only, not all of them. The repertoire consists of some 130,000 clones, with about nine tenths occurring once and the leading ten covering approximately 6%. This specimen consisted of peripheral blood, obtained on day 0 of AZD1222 vaccination. These receptors all come from an adult in good health.

V usage is TRBV3-1 (or the pseudogene TRBV3-2) and J usage is TRBJ1-3; TRBD1 agrees at 8 bases. The V gene's germline CDR1 is LGHDT and CDR2 YNNKEL (reference sequence). V trimming: 5 bases; J trimming: 4 bases; junction bases outside the gene matches: 13. The CDR3 length is 17 residues. CDR3 amino acids: CASSAMNQGALGNTIYF. As DNA, the CDR3 is TGTGCCAGCAGCGCCATGAATCAGGGGGCGCTGGGAAACACCATATATTTT.

This clone was seen just once. The chain couples TRBV7-3 to TRBJ2-3, with 10 bases aligning to TRBD2. The CDR3 is 14 residues long. Unmatched junction bases numbered 3, after V lost 4 bases and J lost 5 bases. Germline V gives CDR1 SGHTA, CDR2 FQGTGA. The DNA for the CDR3 is TGTGCCAGCAGCTCACTAGCGGGGAAAGATACGCAGTATTTT. Protein: CASSSLAGKDTQYF.

V gene TRBV11-2 combines with J gene TRBJ2-7; D may be TRBD2 (5 bases). The CDR3 runs 12 residues. The V and J ends lost 5 bases and 7 bases respectively, with 12 bases between them. Per germline, CDR1 SGHAT and CDR2 FQNNGV. The CDR3: CASSGGFREQYF. CDR3 coding DNA: TGTGCCAGCAGCGGCGGGTTTCGGGAGCAGTACTTC.

The genes are TRBV2 and TRBJ1-2, with a tentative D call TRBD1 (5 bases). The CDR3 spans 12 residues. With 9 bases removed from V and 8 bases from J, the gap between germline ends came to 16 bases. Germline lookup yields CDR1 SNHLY and CDR2 FYNNEI. The CDR3 DNA follows: TGTGCCAGTTTCACCGGGAGGGACGGCTACACCTTC. It yields the protein CASFTGRDGYTF.

The chain recombines TRBV10-1 with TRBJ2-5, with D unclear. Germline V gives CDR1 WNHNN, CDR2 SYGVQD (reference sequence). Deletions cut 6 bases from V and 7 bases from J, with 15 bases between. The CDR3 contains 13 residues. This CDR3 is CASSYDPSGTQYF. CDR3 DNA sequence: TGCGCCAGCAGCTATGACCCCTCGGGGACCCAGTACTTC.

The genes are TRBV12-3 or TRBV12-4 and TRBJ2-7; D call uncertain. The length of the CDR3 is 13 residues. The V gene lost 6 bases and the J gene lost 2 bases, with 11 bases spanning the gap. The CDR3: CASRPRWAYEQYF. The CDR3 coding sequence is TGTGCCAGCAGACCCCGATGGGCCTACGAGCAGTACTTC.

This chain joins TRBV19 and TRBJ1-1; D ambiguous. Trimming stripped 9 bases from V and 10 bases from J, with 15 bases between. The CDR3 has 11 residues. Germline-derived CDR1 and CDR2 are LNHDA and SQIVND (reference sequence). The CDR3 region has the DNA TGTGCCAGCAGATCCGGGTTCGGAGCTTTCTTT. Amino acids: CASRSGFGAFF.

This sequence joins TRBV7-2 and TRBJ1-2; no clear D gene. Trimming removed 2 bases at V and 3 bases at J, with 13 bases between. Germline-derived CDR1 and CDR2 are SGHTA and FQGNSA. CDR3 length: 15 amino acids. The CDR3 sequence is CASSLYPGRDYGYTF. DNA for the CDR3: TGTGCCAGCAGCTTATACCCCGGGAGGGACTATGGCTACACCTTC.